A single sample gave rise to the 7 T cell receptor beta chains below, sequenced in a study of T cell responses to AZD1222 COVID-19 vaccine. The repertoire was sequenced with immunoSEQ multiplex PCR; TCRdb's copy has only in-frame clones and lacks some. Of about 120,000 clones in the sample, roughly 90% were seen once. The specimen comprised peripheral blood, sampled on day 0 of AZD1222 vaccination. The receptors come from an adult in good health.

The chain has TRBV19 and TRBJ1-2; D gene uncertain. Germline CDR1 and CDR2: LNHDA and SQIVND (reference sequence). The ends were cut back, 4 bases at V and 1 base at J, with 7 bases in the middle. There are 13 residues in the CDR3. DNA of the CDR3: TGTGCCAGTAGTAAAGACAATAACTATGGCTACACCTTC. This codes for CASSKDNNYGYTF.

The chain has TRBV4-3 and TRBJ1-4; 10 bases map to TRBD1. The germline V gene encodes CDR1 LGHNA and CDR2 YSLEER. V was pared by 0 bases and J by 8 bases, with 9 bases of the junction left unmatched. The CDR3 has 17 amino acids. The CDR3 DNA sequence: TGCGCCAGCAGCCAAGAAGGGAAAGGACAGGGGGGAGAAAAACTGTTTTTT. It translates to CASSQEGKGQGGEKLFF.

This chain uses TRBV15 with TRBJ1-2; D call uncertain. V lost 4 bases, J lost 6 bases, and 12 bases lay in between. The germline CDR1 and CDR2 sequences are LNHNV and YYDKDF (reference sequence). CDR3 length: 13 amino acids. CDR3: CATSTTGWNGYTF. DNA of the CDR3: TGTGCCACCAGCACAACGGGGTGGAATGGCTACACCTTC.

The V gene is TRBV29-1, the J gene TRBJ2-7; 8 bases are shared with TRBD1. J was trimmed by 0 bases and V by 4 bases; bases with no gene match: 8. This CDR3 comprises 15 residues. The V gene's germline CDR1 is SQVTM and CDR2 ANQGSEA. As DNA, the CDR3 is TGCAGCGTTGTTCTACAGGGGGGACGCTCCTACGAGCAGTACTTC. Protein: CSVVLQGGRSYEQYF.

The chain recombines TRBV3-1 (or the pseudogene TRBV3-2) with TRBJ2-3; 16 bases are a match to TRBD2. CDR3 length: 17 amino acids. Germline V CDR1 and CDR2: LGHDT, YNNKEL (reference sequence). V lost 4 bases and J lost 4; bases outside the gene matches: 5. The CDR3 DNA is TGTGCCAGCAGCCCGGGACTAGCGGGGGGGCCATCAGATACGCAGTATTTT. Amino acids: CASSPGLAGGPSDTQYF.

The V gene is TRBV9, the J gene TRBJ1-4, with D maybe TRBD1 (5 bases). The CDR3 loop spans 16 amino acids. The germline V gene encodes CDR1 SGDLS and CDR2 YYNGEE. V was trimmed by 0 bases and J by 5 bases, leaving 14 bases between them. The CDR3 DNA follows: TGTGCCAGCAGCGTAGATCCCACAGGTGGGAATGAAAAACTGTTTTTT. Translation gives CASSVDPTGGNEKLFF.

The genes are TRBV4-3 and TRBJ2-7; the D gene could be TRBD1 or TRBD2 (7 bases each). The germline V gene encodes CDR1 LGHNA and CDR2 YSLEER. V lost 4 bases and J lost 7, with 20 bases in between. The CDR3 length is 15 residues. CDR3 amino acids: CASSLGPGGAGEQYF. The CDR3 nucleotides are TGCGCCAGCAGCCTGGGACCAGGGGGGGCGGGAGAGCAGTACTTC.